The 9 T cell receptor beta chains listed next were all sequenced from one sample in a study of blood T cell repertoires in COVID-19. This table comes from immunoSEQ multiplex PCR, and its TCRdb copy is limited to in-frame clones, with some not included. The top ten hold more than 7.5% of the sample, which has 150,000 to 200,000 clones, roughly four fifths seen once. Sequencing used peripheral blood. These receptors were obtained from a woman aged 70-85 years with COVID-19, enrolled during active disease.

J is TRBJ1-4 and V is TRBV7-2; D ambiguous. V lost 5 bases to trimming and J lost 5 bases, with 9 bases between them. This CDR3 region has 13 residues. Per the germline V gene, CDR1 is SGHTA and CDR2 is FQGNSA. The CDR3 here is CASSDLRNEKLFF. The CDR3 coding sequence is TGTGCCAGCAGCGATTTGCGGAATGAAAAACTGTTTTTT. Drawing the rest from reference TRBV7-2 and TRBJ1-4, the complete variable domain is GAGVSQSPSNKVTEKGKDVELRCDPISGHTALYWYRQSLGQGLEFLIYFQGNSAPDKSGLPSDRFSAERTGGSVSTLTIQRTQQEDSAVYLCASSDLRNEKLFFGSGTQLSVL.

The chain has TRBV29-1 and TRBJ2-7; 8 bases agree with TRBD1. CDR1 and CDR2 from the germline V gene are SQVTM and ANQGSEA. The CDR3 length is 12 residues. J was trimmed by 5 bases and V by 4 bases; bases with no gene match: 4. The CDR3 sequence is CSVGQGKDEQYF. CDR3 in DNA: TGCAGCGTTGGACAGGGGAAGGACGAGCAGTACTTC.

Only a few counts were recorded for this clone. The chain uses TRBV10-3 and TRBJ1-3; D perhaps matches TRBD1 (5 bases). This CDR3 spans 15 amino acids. Deletions cut 0 bases from V and 2 bases from J, with 8 bases between. Germline V lookup: CDR1 ENHRY, CDR2 SYGVKD. CDR3 DNA sequence: TGTGCCATCAGTGAGTCCGCACAGGCTGGAAACACCATATATTTT. Its translation is CAISESAQAGNTIYF.

This chain joins TRBV28 and TRBJ1-2; TRBD1 matches at 7 bases. Germline V gives CDR1 MDHEN, CDR2 SYDVKM. J lost 3 bases, V lost 6 bases, and 7 bases had no gene match. This CDR3 is 14 amino acids long. The CDR3 DNA is TGTGCCAGCAGGCAAGGGGGCGCCGACTATGGCTACACCTTC. Translating gives CASRQGGADYGYTF.

Here the CDR3 reads CASSQSGSSYNSPLHF. Here the CDR3 DNA reads TGTGCCAGCAGCCAATCGGGGAGCTCCTATAATTCACCCCTCCACTTT. The J gene is TRBJ1-6, the V gene TRBV3-1 (or the pseudogene TRBV3-2), with D uncertain. Trimming left V 2 bases short and J 0 bases short, with 8 bases between. Looked up from germline, CDR1 is LGHDT and CDR2 is YNNKEL (reference sequence). The length of the CDR3 is 16 residues.

The chain uses TRBV10-3 and TRBJ1-3, with 7 bases aligning to TRBD1. Germline V gives CDR1 ENHRY, CDR2 SYGVKD. V gave up 9 bases and J gave up 0 bases; unmatched junction bases: 8. This CDR3 is 15 amino acids long. Written as DNA, the CDR3 is TGTGCCATTCAGGGGGATTTTCGCTCTGGAAACACCATATATTTT. This encodes CAIQGDFRSGNTIYF.

V is TRBV20-1 and J is TRBJ2-2; TRBD2 might be the D (6 bases). The ends were cut back, 3 bases at V and 5 bases at J, with 10 bases in the middle. The CDR3 sequence is 13 residues long. Germline loops: CDR1 DFQATT, CDR2 SNEGSKA (reference sequence). DNA for the CDR3: TGCAGTGCTAGTGGGACTCAGACCGGGGAGCTGTTTTTT. It translates to CSASGTQTGELFF.

This clone was recorded once. The chain has TRBV7-2 and TRBJ1-1, with D maybe TRBD1 (6 bases). Germline V gives CDR1 SGHTA, CDR2 FQGNSA. The CDR3 extends over 14 amino acids. The germline V and J ends were trimmed by 2 bases and 8 bases, with 15 bases remaining between them. This CDR3 is CASSLHQGRGEAFF. The CDR3 DNA follows: TGTGCCAGCAGCTTACACCAGGGGAGAGGCGAAGCTTTCTTT.

The V gene is TRBV3-1 (or the pseudogene TRBV3-2), the J gene TRBJ2-7; 7 bases are a match to TRBD2. Germline lookup yields CDR1 LGHDT and CDR2 YNNKEL (reference sequence). The J segment lost 5 bases and the V segment lost 0 bases, leaving 19 bases of the junction unmatched. The CDR3 is made up of 19 amino acids. The chain's CDR3 is CASSQDSPSGGRETNEQYF. CDR3 nucleotides: TGTGCCAGCAGCCAAGATAGCCCCTCGGGTGGGCGGGAGACCAACGAGCAGTACTTC.